This section outlines one T cell receptor beta chain sequence together with its context. This sample is part of a study of T cells after somatic rescue of genetic block. Trimming removed 4 bases from V and 4 bases from J, with 17 bases in between. This CDR3 contains 15 residues. Germline V gives CDR1 SGHRS, CDR2 YFSETQ. The method was immunoSEQ multiplex PCR; TCRdb's version includes in-frame clones alone and lacks a portion of them. The sample lists 13,000 to 15,000 clones; around 72% were seen once. The TCR sequence derives from a boy aged 5-17 years. The sample was peripheral blood mononuclear cells (PBMCs). This chain uses TRBV5-1 with TRBJ1-2, with D perhaps matching TRBD1 (6 bases). For the CDR3, the DNA is TGCGCCAGCAGCCCGGCGGGGGCAGACTTCTATGGCTACACCTTC. Protein product: CASSPAGADFYGYTF.